Below are 7 T cell receptor beta chains sequenced from a single sample in a study of T cell responses to AZD1222 COVID-19 vaccine. The data were produced by immunoSEQ multiplex PCR, yet TCRdb's version contains in-frame clones alone and is incomplete. The sample has approximately 180,000 clones; approximately 88% are singletons. The material sequenced was peripheral blood, taken on day 0 of AZD1222 vaccination. These TCRs come from an adult in good health.

The chain combines TRBV27 with TRBJ2-6; tentatively, D is TRBD1 (6 bases). V lost 5 bases to trimming and J lost 0 bases, with 11 bases between them. Looked up from germline, CDR1 is MNHEY and CDR2 is SMNVEV (reference sequence). The CDR3 spans 16 residues. This chain's CDR3 is CASSPGAYSGANVLTF. The DNA for the CDR3 is TGTGCCAGCAGTCCAGGGGCCTACTCTGGGGCCAACGTCCTGACTTTC.

The chain recombines TRBV5-1 with TRBJ2-2; 8 nucleotides agree with TRBD1. V dropped 7 bases and J dropped 5; count of bases not matched to a gene: 4. Per the germline V gene, CDR1 is SGHRS and CDR2 is YFSETQ. There are 13 residues in the CDR3. The CDR3 sequence: CASGQGSTGELFF. The CDR3 nucleotides are TGCGCCAGCGGACAGGGATCGACCGGGGAGCTGTTTTTT. Drawing the rest from reference TRBV5-1 and TRBJ2-2, the complete variable domain is KAGVTQTPRYLIKTRGQQVTLSCSPISGHRSVSWYQQTPGQGLQFLFEYFSETQRNKGNFPGRFSGRQFSNSRSEMNVSTLELGDSALYLCASGQGSTGELFFGEGSRLTVL.

The genes are TRBV5-1 and TRBJ2-7, with 9 positions matching TRBD2. Looked up from germline, CDR1 is SGHRS and CDR2 is YFSETQ. The V and J ends lost 4 bases and 7 bases, in that order; junction bases with no gene match: 12. This CDR3 contains 15 residues. The CDR3 nucleotides are TGCGCCAGCAGCCTACGACTAGCGGAGACGGAAGAGCAGTACTTC. It codes for CASSLRLAETEEQYF.

V gene TRBV30 combines with J gene TRBJ1-4; D gene uncertain. The CDR3 sequence is 16 residues long. The germline V and J ends were trimmed by 2 bases and 4 bases, with 17 bases remaining between them. Germline values: CDR1 GTSNPN, CDR2 SVGIG (reference sequence). The CDR3 here is CAWSQRRDGFNEKLFF. Here the CDR3 DNA reads TGTGCCTGGAGTCAGAGGAGGGATGGATTTAATGAAAAACTGTTTTTT.

This chain links TRBV19 with TRBJ1-2, with 7 bases fitting TRBD1. V lost 0 bases and J lost 3; bases outside the gene matches: 13. Germline CDR1 reads LNHDA; CDR2 reads SQIVND (reference sequence). The CDR3 sequence is 18 residues long. CDR3 loop: CASSIDRDAGTEDYGYTF. Written as DNA, the CDR3 is TGTGCCAGTAGTATAGATCGGGACGCCGGGACAGAGGACTATGGCTACACCTTC.

The V gene is TRBV3-1 (or the pseudogene TRBV3-2), the J gene TRBJ2-6; TRBD1 matches at 7 bases. This CDR3 is built from 21 residues. V gave up 1 base and J gave up 1 base; unmatched junction bases: 16. Germline CDR1 LGHDT, CDR2 YNNKEL (reference sequence). Here the CDR3 reads CASSQGGPRGQVGSGANVLTF. In DNA form, the CDR3 reads TGTGCCAGCAGCCAAGGGGGCCCGAGGGGGCAAGTGGGTTCTGGGGCCAACGTCCTGACTTTC.

The chain links TRBV28 to TRBJ2-1, with D perhaps TRBD2 (6 bases). Trimming removed 2 bases at V and 9 bases at J, with 17 bases between. Germline V gene sequence: CDR1 MDHEN, CDR2 SYDVKM. The CDR3 has 15 residues. The CDR3 loop is CASSLNGAGHPEQFF. In DNA, the CDR3 is TGTGCCAGCAGTTTAAACGGGGCGGGGCACCCTGAGCAGTTCTTC. Together with reference TRBV28 and TRBJ2-1, the CDR3 gives the full variable domain: DVKVTQSSRYLVKRTGEKVFLECVQDMDHENMFWYRQDPGLGLRLIYFSYDVKMKEKGDIPEGYSVSREKKERFSLILESASTNQTSMYLCASSLNGAGHPEQFFGPGTRLTVL.